A selection of T cell receptor beta chains follows, all from one sample in a study of cytomegalovirus exposure and HLA in healthy donors. Profiling relied on immunoSEQ multiplex PCR, and the TCRdb table lists in-frame clones only, not all of them. The table has 80,000 to 100,000 clones, roughly 76% seen once. The sample taken for sequencing was PBMCs. Every receptor here comes from a middle-aged man in good health and CMV-seronegative. The CDR3 runs from the conserved cysteine through the conserved F or W. D genes are given only for firm matches. Some rows have no size entry. The others give once, few or many, or a class for an expanded clone.

V gene,D gene,clone size,J gene,CDR3 DNA,CDR3 protein
TRBV19,TRBD1,NA,TRBJ2-7,TGTGCCAGTAGCGACAGGGGGAACTACGAGCAGTACTTC,CASSDRGNYEQYF
TRBV7-9,TRBD1,NA,TRBJ1-4,TGTGCCAGCAGCTTAGATGGGACAGCAATCTTGGAGGAAAAACTGTTTTTT,CASSLDGTAILEEKLFF
TRBV28,NA,NA,TRBJ1-2,TGTGCCAGCAGGTGGGGGAGGGTTGGAGGCTACACCTTC,CASRWGRVGGYTF
TRBV25-1,NA,NA,TRBJ1-1,TGTGCCAGCAGTGAATTTGGGAGGGATACTGAAGCTTTCTTT,CASSEFGRDTEAFF
TRBV19,NA,NA,TRBJ1-5,TGTGCCAGTAGTATCGCGGTAACTGGCAATCAGCCCCAGCATTTT,CASSIAVTGNQPQHF
TRBV19,NA,NA,TRBJ2-1,TGTGCCAGTAGTAGAGAGGCCTATGAGCAGTTCTTC,CASSREAYEQFF
TRBV13,TRBD2,NA,TRBJ2-5,TGTGCCAGCAGCTTAACGAATCTAGCGGGGGGGCGGTCGGAGACCCAGTACTTC,CASSLTNLAGGRSETQYF
TRBV6-5,NA,NA,TRBJ2-5,TGTGCTGCGGGCGAGGGAGCGGAGACCCAGTACTTC,CAAGEGAETQYF
TRBV13,NA,NA,TRBJ1-1,TGTGCCAGCAGCGACGGGGGGAGGGGGGTCCCAAACACTGAAGCTTTCTTT,CASSDGGRGVPNTEAFF
TRBV4-1,TRBD1,NA,TRBJ2-3,TGCGCCAGCAGCCAGCCCGACAGGGCAGTCACAGATACGCAGTATTTT,CASSQPDRAVTDTQYF
TRBV25-1,NA,few,TRBJ1-1,TGTGCCAGCAGTGAGCAACAGGGACACACTGAAGCTTTCTTT,CASSEQQGHTEAFF
TRBV4-1,TRBD1,once,TRBJ2-1,TGCGCCAGCAGCCTACGACAGGGCGGCAATGAGCAGTTCTTC,CASSLRQGGNEQFF
TRBV6-5,NA,few,TRBJ2-1,TGTGCCAGGCTAGACAATGAGCAGTTCTTC,CARLDNEQFF
TRBV7-9,TRBD2,NA,TRBJ2-7,TGTGCCAGCAGCCCCAGGGGCGGGGGGTTCAACGAGCAGTACTTC,CASSPRGGGFNEQYF
TRBV30,NA,NA,TRBJ1-1,TGTGCCTGGAGTGGGCTGTTGGCGGGGACTGAAGCTTTCTTT,CAWSGLLAGTEAFF
TRBV2,NA,NA,TRBJ2-1,TGTGCCAGCAGTGACGGACTGGGAAACTCCTACAATGAGCAGTTCTTC,CASSDGLGNSYNEQFF